This T cell receptor (beta chain) was sequenced for a study of CD8 T cells in Susac syndrome. With random hexamers, about 0.5 to 1 ug RNA was reverse transcribed. TCRdb reprocessed the immunoSEQ multiplex PCR reads with MiXCR, giving one entry per CDR3 protein. In the table there are 70,000 or so distinct CDR3 sequences, approximately 94% of which are singletons. The CDR3 has 11 amino acids. Germline loops: CDR1 LGHNT, CDR2 FRNRAP. The V and J ends lost 5 bases and 5 bases respectively, with 6 bases between them. The sequence came from a human donor with multiple sclerosis. Material for sequencing was CD8+ T cells from PBMCs. The rearrangement uses TRBV12-5 and TRBJ2-5; no firm D call. The CDR3 DNA reads TGTGCTAGTGGTCCCAAGGAGACCCAGTACTTC. It specifies CASGPKETQYF.